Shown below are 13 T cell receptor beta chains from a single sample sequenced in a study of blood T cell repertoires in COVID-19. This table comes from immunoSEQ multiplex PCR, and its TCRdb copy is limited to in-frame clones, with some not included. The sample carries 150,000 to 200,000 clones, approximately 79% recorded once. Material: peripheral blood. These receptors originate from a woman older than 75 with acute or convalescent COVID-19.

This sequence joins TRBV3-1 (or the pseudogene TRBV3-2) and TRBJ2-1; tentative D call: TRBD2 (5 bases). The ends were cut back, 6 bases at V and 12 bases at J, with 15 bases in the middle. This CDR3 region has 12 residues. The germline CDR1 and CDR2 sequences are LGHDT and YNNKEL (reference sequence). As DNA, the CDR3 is TGTGCCAGCAGTCAAAGTAGCGATAGGCAGTTCTTC. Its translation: CASSQSSDRQFF.

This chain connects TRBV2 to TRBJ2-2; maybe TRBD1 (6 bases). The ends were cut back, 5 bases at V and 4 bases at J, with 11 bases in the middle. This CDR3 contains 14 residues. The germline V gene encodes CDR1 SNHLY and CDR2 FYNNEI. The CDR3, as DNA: TGTGCCAGCAGTTCCGGGACAAGCACCGGGGAGCTGTTTTTT. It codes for CASSSGTSTGELFF. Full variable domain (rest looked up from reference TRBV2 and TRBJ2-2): EPEVTQTPSHQVTQMGQEVILRCVPISNHLYFYWYRQILGQKVEFLVSFYNNEISEKSEIFDDQFSVERPDGSNFTLKIRSTKLEDSAMYFCASSSGTSTGELFFGEGSRLTVL.

Here the CDR3 DNA reads TGTGCCAGCAGGGGTAGCAGGAACACTGAAGCTTTCTTT. Translating gives CASRGSRNTEAFF. J is TRBJ1-1 and V is TRBV28, with D unresolved. Trimming shortened V by 6 bases and J by 1 base, and 9 bases separated the two germline ends. The CDR3 spans 13 residues. Germline V gene data show CDR1 as MDHEN and CDR2 as SYDVKM.

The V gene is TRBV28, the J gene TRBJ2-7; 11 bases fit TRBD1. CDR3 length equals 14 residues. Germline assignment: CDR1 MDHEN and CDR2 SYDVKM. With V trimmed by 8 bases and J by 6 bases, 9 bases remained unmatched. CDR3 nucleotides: TGTGCCAGCCAATCTGGACAGGGGGCGGGCGAGCAGTACTTC. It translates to CASQSGQGAGEQYF.

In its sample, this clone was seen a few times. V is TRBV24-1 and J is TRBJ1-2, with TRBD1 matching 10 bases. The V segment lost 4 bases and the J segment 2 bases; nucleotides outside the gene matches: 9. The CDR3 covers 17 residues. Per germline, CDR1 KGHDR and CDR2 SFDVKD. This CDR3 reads CATSEGTGASLNYGYTF. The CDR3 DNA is TGTGCCACCAGTGAGGGGACAGGGGCGTCTCTCAACTATGGCTACACCTTC.

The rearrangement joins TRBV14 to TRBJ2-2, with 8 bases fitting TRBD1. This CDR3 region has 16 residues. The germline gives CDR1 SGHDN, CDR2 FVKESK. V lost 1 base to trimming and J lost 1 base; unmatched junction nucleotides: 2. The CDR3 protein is CASSQGGTGNTGELFF. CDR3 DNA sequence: TGTGCCAGCAGCCAAGGAGGGACAGGGAACACCGGGGAGCTGTTTTTT. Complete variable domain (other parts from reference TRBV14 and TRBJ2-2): EAGVTQFPSHSVIEKGQTVTLRCDPISGHDNLYWYRRVMGKEIKFLLHFVKESKQDESGMPNNRFLAERTGGTYSTLKVQPAELEDSGVYFCASSQGGTGNTGELFFGEGSRLTVL.

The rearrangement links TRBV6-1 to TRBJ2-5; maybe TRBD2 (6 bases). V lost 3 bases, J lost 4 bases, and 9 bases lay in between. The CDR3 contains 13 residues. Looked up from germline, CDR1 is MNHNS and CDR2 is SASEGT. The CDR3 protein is CASSDTAGETQYF. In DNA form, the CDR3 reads TGTGCCAGCAGTGATACAGCGGGAGAGACCCAGTACTTC.

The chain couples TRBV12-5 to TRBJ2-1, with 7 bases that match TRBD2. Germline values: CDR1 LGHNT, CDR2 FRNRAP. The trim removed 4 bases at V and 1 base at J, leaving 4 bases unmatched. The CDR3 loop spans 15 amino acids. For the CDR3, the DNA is TGTGCTAGTGGTTCTGGACTAGTGTCCTACAATGAGCAGTTCTTC. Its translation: CASGSGLVSYNEQFF.

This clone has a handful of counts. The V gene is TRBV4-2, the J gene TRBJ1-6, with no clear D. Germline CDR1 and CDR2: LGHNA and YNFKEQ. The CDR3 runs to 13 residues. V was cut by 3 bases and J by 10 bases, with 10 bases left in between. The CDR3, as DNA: TGTGCCAGCAGCCAGGCCCTGAACTCACCCCTCCACTTT. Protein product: CASSQALNSPLHF.

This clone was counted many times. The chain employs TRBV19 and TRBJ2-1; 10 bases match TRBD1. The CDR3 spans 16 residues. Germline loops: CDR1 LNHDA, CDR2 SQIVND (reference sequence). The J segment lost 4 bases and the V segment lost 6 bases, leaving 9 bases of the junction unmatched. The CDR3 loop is CASSRTGGSGYNEQFF. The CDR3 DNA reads TGTGCCAGTAGCCGGACAGGGGGTTCGGGGTACAATGAGCAGTTCTTC.

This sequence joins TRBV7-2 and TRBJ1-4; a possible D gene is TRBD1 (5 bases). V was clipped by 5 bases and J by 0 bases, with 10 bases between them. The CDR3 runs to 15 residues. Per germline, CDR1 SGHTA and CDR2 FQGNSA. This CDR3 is CASSGGGATNEKLFF. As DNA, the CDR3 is TGTGCCAGCAGCGGGGGAGGAGCAACTAATGAAAAACTGTTTTTT.

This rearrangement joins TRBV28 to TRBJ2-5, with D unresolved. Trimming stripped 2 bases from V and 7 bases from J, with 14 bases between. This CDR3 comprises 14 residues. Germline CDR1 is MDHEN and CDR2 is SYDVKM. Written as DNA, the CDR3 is TGTGCCAGCAGTTTAATAGTGCCCGGTGGGACCCAGTACTTC. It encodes CASSLIVPGGTQYF.

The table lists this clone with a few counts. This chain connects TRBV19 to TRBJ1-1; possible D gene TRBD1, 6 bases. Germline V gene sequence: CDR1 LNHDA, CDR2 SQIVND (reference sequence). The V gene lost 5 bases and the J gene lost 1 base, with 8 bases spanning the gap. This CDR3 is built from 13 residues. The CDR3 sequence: CASSLQGNTEAFF. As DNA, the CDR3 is TGTGCCAGTAGTTTACAGGGGAACACTGAAGCTTTCTTT.